These 21 T cell receptor beta chains came from one sample sequenced in a study of blood T cell repertoires in COVID-19. The protocol was immunoSEQ multiplex PCR, while the TCRdb copy is restricted to in-frame clones and leaves out a portion. Of about 74,000 clones listed, around 75% are singletons. Sequenced sample: peripheral blood. These receptors originate from a man aged 65 to 85 with acute or convalescent COVID-19.

This chain connects TRBV24-1 to TRBJ2-3; 8 bases are a match to TRBD2. Germline trimming cut 9 bases from V and 1 base from J; bases unmatched to any gene: 11. Germline V gene data show CDR1 as KGHDR and CDR2 as SFDVKD. This CDR3 is built from 16 residues. The CDR3 DNA sequence: TGTGCCACCGGGGGGGAGATGACTAGCGGCACAGATACGCAGTATTTT. It yields the protein CATGGEMTSGTDTQYF.

V is TRBV18 and J is TRBJ1-5; possibly TRBD1 for D (5 bases). CDR3 length: 14 amino acids. The germline V gene has CDR1 KGHSH and CDR2 LQKENI. Trimming took 5 bases from V and 0 from J, leaving 8 bases between them. The CDR3 DNA is TGTGCCAGCTCAAAGACAGATAGCAATCAGCCCCAGCATTTT. It translates to CASSKTDSNQPQHF.

The gene calls are TRBV28 and TRBJ1-2; 11 nucleotides align to TRBD1. Trimming at V came to 7 bases and at J to 4 bases, leaving 8 bases not matched to a gene. CDR1 MDHEN and CDR2 SYDVKM come from the germline V gene. The CDR3 runs 15 residues. In nucleotides, the CDR3 is TGTGCCAGCAACTCGGGACAGGGGGTTGTCTATGGCTACACCTTC. Translation: CASNSGQGVVYGYTF.

The genes are TRBV7-8 and TRBJ1-1, with a tentative D call TRBD1 (6 bases). The length of the CDR3 is 13 residues. The germline V gene encodes CDR1 SGHVS and CDR2 FQNEAQ. Between the trimmed V and J ends, which lost 2 bases and 5 bases, there was a span of 9 bases. CDR3 protein: CASSLQGRTEAFF. CDR3 coding DNA: TGTGCCAGCAGCTTACAGGGGAGAACTGAAGCTTTCTTT.

The gene calls are TRBV3-1 (or the pseudogene TRBV3-2) and TRBJ1-6; tentatively, D is TRBD1 (5 bases). Per germline, CDR1 LGHDT and CDR2 YNNKEL (reference sequence). V was cut by 3 bases and J by 5 bases, with 17 bases left in between. There are 17 residues in the CDR3. CDR3 protein: CASSHIPRGGNNSPLHF. As DNA, the CDR3 is TGTGCCAGCAGCCACATACCGAGGGGAGGGAATAATTCACCCCTCCACTTT.

This clone was counted ten times or more. The gene calls are TRBV27 and TRBJ2-1; TRBD2 matches 7 bases. J lost 7 bases, V lost 0 bases, and 15 bases had no gene match. The CDR3 loop spans 18 amino acids. The germline CDR1 and CDR2 sequences are MNHEY and SMNVEV (reference sequence). The CDR3 region is CASSLSPFLADETNEQFF. As DNA, the CDR3 is TGTGCCAGCAGTTTATCCCCCTTTCTAGCGGACGAAACTAATGAGCAGTTCTTC.

This rearrangement joins TRBV11-2 to TRBJ2-7; D ambiguous. Germline CDR1 reads SGHAT; CDR2 reads FQNNGV. V lost 5 bases and J lost 2, with 7 bases in between. The length of the CDR3 is 12 residues. The CDR3 loop is CASSAPAYEQYF. CDR3 coding DNA: TGTGCCAGCAGCGCCCCGGCCTACGAGCAGTACTTC. Using reference TRBV11-2 and TRBJ2-7 for the parts outside the CDR3, the full variable domain is EAGVAQSPRYKIIEKRQSVAFWCNPISGHATLYWYQQILGQGPKLLIQFQNNGVVDDSQLPKDRFSAERLKGVDSTLKIQPAKLEDSAVYLCASSAPAYEQYFGPGTRLTVT.

This clone was detected only a few times. The CDR3 DNA sequence: TGTGCCAGCAGCCGGGGACAGGGAGTGTACCAAGAGACCCAGTACTTC. This gives the protein CASSRGQGVYQETQYF. The chain carries TRBV5-4 and TRBJ2-5; 9 bases line up with TRBD1. J lost 0 bases, V lost 4 bases, and 7 bases had no gene match. Germline V gene data show CDR1 as SGHNT and CDR2 as YYREEE (reference sequence). There are 16 residues in the CDR3.

V gene TRBV2 combines with J gene TRBJ2-2; 7 nucleotides line up with TRBD1. The CDR3 is 14 amino acids. CDR1 SNHLY and CDR2 FYNNEI come from the germline V gene. V shed 7 bases and J 1 base; nucleotides not matched to a gene: 3. The CDR3 DNA sequence: TGTGCCAGCACTCGGACAGGGAACACCGGGGAGCTGTTTTTT. This gives the protein CASTRTGNTGELFF.

The CDR3 loop is CASSIRGVENQPQHF. The CDR3 DNA is TGTGCCAGTAGTATTCGGGGGGTAGAGAATCAGCCCCAGCATTTT. The rearrangement uses TRBV19 and TRBJ1-5, with D possibly TRBD1 on 5 matching bases. The CDR3 spans 15 residues. V was shortened by 3 bases and J by 4 bases, with 13 bases between the two germline ends. In germline, CDR1 is LNHDA, CDR2 SQIVND (reference sequence).

V usage is TRBV7-2 and J usage is TRBJ1-5; D is uncertain. The CDR3 is made up of 13 amino acids. From germline, CDR1 is SGHTA and CDR2 FQGNSA. Trimming cost V 6 bases and J 3 bases, with 9 bases left between them. CDR3 sequence: CASSRTTNQPQHF. As DNA, the CDR3 is TGTGCCAGCAGTAGGACTACCAATCAGCCCCAGCATTTT.

This clone showed up just once. This sequence joins TRBV11-3 and TRBJ2-5; 9 positions match TRBD2. Looked up from germline, CDR1 is SGHNT and CDR2 is YENEEA. The J segment lost 5 bases and the V segment lost 4 bases, leaving 5 bases of the junction unmatched. The CDR3 runs to 14 residues. CDR3 loop: CASSSREGLETQYF. CDR3 sequence (DNA): TGTGCCAGCAGCTCGCGGGAGGGCCTGGAGACCCAGTACTTC.

This clone was observed a handful of times. The chain recombines TRBV5-1 with TRBJ1-5; no reliable D call. This CDR3 contains 13 residues. Germline assignment: CDR1 SGHRS and CDR2 YFSETQ. Trimming shortened V by 2 bases and J by 4 bases, and 7 bases separated the two germline ends. CDR3 in amino acids: CASSLSGNQPQHF. The CDR3 region has the DNA TGCGCCAGCAGCTTATCGGGAAATCAGCCCCAGCATTTT. The full variable domain, completed using reference TRBV5-1 and TRBJ1-5, is KAGVTQTPRYLIKTRGQQVTLSCSPISGHRSVSWYQQTPGQGLQFLFEYFSETQRNKGNFPGRFSGRQFSNSRSEMNVSTLELGDSALYLCASSLSGNQPQHFGDGTRLSIL.

This sequence joins TRBV3-1 (or the pseudogene TRBV3-2) and TRBJ2-5, with 11 nucleotides matching TRBD1. Germline lookup yields CDR1 LGHDT and CDR2 YNNKEL (reference sequence). The length of the CDR3 is 17 residues. V lost 0 bases to trimming and J lost 5 bases; unmatched junction nucleotides: 8. In DNA, the CDR3 is TGTGCCAGCAGCCAAGACCGATGGACAGGGGGCCCTGAGACCCAGTACTTC. Its translation: CASSQDRWTGGPETQYF.

The chain combines TRBV6-5 with TRBJ2-5, with D tentatively TRBD2 (5 bases). The ends were cut back, 8 bases at V and 4 bases at J, with 11 bases in the middle. CDR3 length: 12 residues. Germline V gene sequence: CDR1 MNHEY, CDR2 SVGAGI. This CDR3 is CASERASETQYF. As DNA, the CDR3 is TGTGCCAGCGAGAGGGCGTCAGAGACCCAGTACTTC.

This clone has only a few counts. V is TRBV7-8 and J is TRBJ2-1, with D possibly matching TRBD1 (6 bases). The V and J ends lost 6 bases and 13 bases respectively, with 13 bases between them. This CDR3 comprises 11 residues. The germline V gene encodes CDR1 SGHVS and CDR2 FQNEAQ. CDR3 amino acids: CASRYKQGQFF. For the CDR3, the DNA is TGTGCCAGCAGGTATAAACAGGGACAGTTCTTC.

This clone has just a few counts. The chain employs TRBV5-8 and TRBJ1-1; D gene uncertain. CDR3 length equals 14 residues. Per germline, CDR1 SGHTS and CDR2 YDEGEE. Trimming left V 4 bases short and J 5 bases short, with 15 bases between. The CDR3 nucleotides read TGTGCCAGCAGCCGTGGGGAGGTACGAACTGAAGCTTTCTTT. Translating it yields CASSRGEVRTEAFF.

V usage is TRBV4-2 and J usage is TRBJ1-4; 10 bases are shared with TRBD1. The CDR3 contains 15 residues. The V gene's germline CDR1 is LGHNA and CDR2 YNFKEQ. Trimming at V came to 1 base and at J to 6 bases, leaving 2 bases not matched to a gene. Here the CDR3 DNA reads TGTGCCAGCAGCCAAGCGGACAGGGGGGATGAAAAACTGTTTTTT. Its translation is CASSQADRGDEKLFF.

This clone showed up just once. The V gene is TRBV10-3, the J gene TRBJ1-1; a weak D match, TRBD1 (5 bases). This CDR3 region has 15 residues. Trimming removed 0 bases at V and 0 bases at J, with 8 bases between. From germline, CDR1 is ENHRY and CDR2 SYGVKD. The CDR3 sequence: CAISESPGLNTEAFF. CDR3 coding DNA: TGTGCCATCAGTGAGTCGCCAGGGTTGAACACTGAAGCTTTCTTT.

This clone was detected only a few times. The J gene is TRBJ2-7, the V gene TRBV4-1; a weak D match, TRBD1 (5 bases). This CDR3 is built from 15 residues. The V gene lost 0 bases and the J gene lost 2 bases, with 11 bases spanning the gap. CDR1 and CDR2 (germline): MGHRA, YSYEKL. The CDR3 nucleotides are TGCGCCAGCAGCCAAGAACAGGTAGGGCCCTACGAGCAGTACTTC. The encoded protein is CASSQEQVGPYEQYF.

V and J are TRBV28 and TRBJ2-5; 11 bases align to TRBD1. V was clipped by 5 bases and J by 7 bases; unmatched bases: 9. The CDR3 is made up of 15 amino acids. The V gene's germline CDR1 is MDHEN and CDR2 SYDVKM. The CDR3 reads CASSPGDRGKGTQYF. DNA for the CDR3: TGTGCCAGCAGTCCCGGGGACAGGGGGAAGGGGACCCAGTACTTC.